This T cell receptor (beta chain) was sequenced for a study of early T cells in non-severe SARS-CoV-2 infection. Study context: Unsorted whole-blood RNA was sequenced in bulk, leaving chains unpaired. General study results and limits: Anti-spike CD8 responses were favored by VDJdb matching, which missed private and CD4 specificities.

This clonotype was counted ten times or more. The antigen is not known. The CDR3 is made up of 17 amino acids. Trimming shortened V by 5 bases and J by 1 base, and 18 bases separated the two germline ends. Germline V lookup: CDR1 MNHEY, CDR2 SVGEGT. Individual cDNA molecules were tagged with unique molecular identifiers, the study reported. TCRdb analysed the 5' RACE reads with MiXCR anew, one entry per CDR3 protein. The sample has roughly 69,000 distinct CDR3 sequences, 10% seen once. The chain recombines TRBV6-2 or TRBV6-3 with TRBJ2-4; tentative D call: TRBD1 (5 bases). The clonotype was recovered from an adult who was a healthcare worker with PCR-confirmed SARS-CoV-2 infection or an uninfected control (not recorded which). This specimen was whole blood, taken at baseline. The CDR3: CASSLGSVGVAKNIQYF. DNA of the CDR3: TGTGCCAGCAGTCTCGGTTCTGTAGGGGTCGCCAAAAACATTCAGTACTTC.